Presented here are 5 T cell receptor beta chains from one specimen sequenced in a study of cytomegalovirus exposure and HLA in healthy donors. The PCR made use of 60 Vbeta and 13 Jbeta primers. Profiled with immunoSEQ multiplex PCR; TCRdb holds only in-frame clones, not every one. Of 120,000 or so clones in the sample, roughly 70% are singletons; the top ten hold around a tenth. Sequencing input: PBMCs. These receptors all stem from a woman aged 50 to 65 in good health and CMV-seropositive.

The chain uses TRBV4-1 and TRBJ2-2, with TRBD1 matching over 8 bases. The V segment lost 4 bases and the J segment 2 bases; nucleotides outside the gene matches: 6. The germline CDR1 and CDR2 sequences are MGHRA and YSYEKL. The CDR3 spans 16 residues. As DNA, the CDR3 is TGCGCCAGCAGCCGAGGACAGGGAGGAAACACCGGGGAGCTGTTTTTT. Amino acids: CASSRGQGGNTGELFF.

V is TRBV27 and J is TRBJ1-1, with D perhaps TRBD1 (5 bases). Germline CDR1 reads MNHEY; CDR2 reads SMNVEV (reference sequence). The CDR3 contains 16 residues. V was clipped by 5 bases and J by 1 base, with 17 bases between them. The CDR3 region has the DNA TGTGCCAGCAGTCCCGGACCCAGGGTTGGGAACACTGAAGCTTTCTTT. This sequence encodes CASSPGPRVGNTEAFF.

The chain uses TRBV19 and TRBJ2-2; 8 bases fit TRBD1. CDR3 length: 14 residues. Trimming cost V 5 bases and J 6 bases; bases outside gene matches: 5. Germline CDR1 is LNHDA and CDR2 is SQIVND (reference sequence). The CDR3 DNA is TGTGCCAGTAGTTTACCACAGGGGGCCGGGGAGCTGTTTTTT. Amino acids: CASSLPQGAGELFF.

Concerning this clone itself: The same CDR3 is also encoded by other DNA sequences in this sample. The rearrangement uses TRBV19 and TRBJ1-5; D is undetermined. CDR3 length equals 14 residues. Per germline, CDR1 LNHDA and CDR2 SQIVND (reference sequence). Trimming took 1 base from V and 0 from J, leaving 4 bases between them. In nucleotides, the CDR3 is TGTGCCAGTAGTATAGGTAATAGCAATCAGCCCCAGCATTTT. Translated: CASSIGNSNQPQHF.

The J gene is TRBJ1-1, the V gene TRBV25-1; D might be TRBD1 (5 bases). Deletions cut 6 bases from V and 5 bases from J, with 13 bases between. This CDR3 has 13 amino acids. Germline-derived CDR1 and CDR2 are MGHDK and SYGVNS. Written as DNA, the CDR3 is TGTGCCAGCAGCCAACAGGTGGGGACTGAAGCTTTCTTT. It translates to CASSQQVGTEAFF.